The text below deals with one TCR beta chain. Its antigen is not known. This sample is part of a study of T cells in Graves' hyperthyroidism and ophthalmopathy. Study conclusions and caveats: Most thyroid clonotypes expanded above 0.001 were also detected in blood. The model foresaw ophthalmopathy a median around 6 months prior to onset.

The CDR3 length is 16 residues. Germline V gene sequence: CDR1 DFQATT, CDR2 SNEGSKA (reference sequence). V lost 5 bases and J lost 1; bases outside the gene matches: 12. RNA transcripts yielded amplified TCR beta CDR3 regions. TCR CDR3 underwent first-round RT-PCR with the HTBI primer set. TCRdb reprocessed the multiplex PCR reads with MiXCR, giving one entry per CDR3 protein. The profile shows roughly 300,000 distinct CDR3 sequences, around 25% of them singletons. Together with thyroid ultrasound, orbital computed tomography, serum thyroxine and TRAb, clinical symptoms were used for diagnoses. Around 10 ml fresh peripheral blood yielded the PBMCs.

The sequenced material came from blood. The source is a man in his forties with Graves' hyperthyroidism that later progressed to Graves' ophthalmopathy. The J gene is TRBJ2-5, the V gene TRBV20-1; 8 bases map to TRBD2. The DNA of the CDR3 is TGCAGTGCTGTCCCCGGGGCTAGCGGGTTCCAAGAGACCCAGTACTTC. Translated, it gives CSAVPGASGFQETQYF.